Listed below are T cell receptor beta chains from one sample, sequenced in a study of T-cell reconstitution after alpha-beta-depleted transplantation in children. In TCRdb, the PCR reads were re-called with MiXCR into one record per CDR3 protein. The sample has 250,000 to 300,000 distinct CDR3 sequences; 9.5% to 13% are singletons. The sample consisted of PBMCs, taken before TCRalphabeta/CD19-depleted stem cell transplant. The origin of the receptors is a boy less than two years old with acute myeloid leukemia, due to receive a stem cell transplant. CDR3s include the opening cysteine and the closing phenylalanine or tryptophan. A D gene is named only where the DNA matches it firmly.

d_call v_call cdr3_aa
NA TRBV27 CASSLFQRGPGANVLTF
TRBD2 TRBV29-1 CSVDWRESPNEQFF
TRBD2 TRBV18 CASSPLSGSQDEQYF
NA TRBV9 CASSVEGLEAFF
NA TRBV6-5 CASSRDGEQYF
NA TRBV15 CATSRGGQGAFSGNTIYF
NA TRBV28 CACSSLYEQYF
NA TRBV27 CASSLVGTSSYNEQFF
TRBD1 TRBV28 CASSPRTGPHQPQHF
NA TRBV6-5 CASSYSGGSYNEQFF
NA TRBV21-1 CASSARREGPETQYF
TRBD2 TRBV27 CASFGGGPHEQFF
NA TRBV7-3 CASSLMVGSEQYF